These 25 T cell receptor beta chains came from one sample sequenced in a study of cytomegalovirus exposure and HLA in healthy donors. Only in-frame clones appear in the TCRdb table, and some are missing; sequencing was by immunoSEQ multiplex PCR. The table includes about 330,000 clones, 87% detected once. The sequencing input was PBMCs. The receptor set was obtained from a woman under 40 in good health and CMV-seropositive.

This clone was detected only once. CDR3 amino acids: CASSLVPGVSTDTQYF. The CDR3 coding sequence is TGTGCCAGCAGCTTAGTCCCAGGGGTCAGCACAGATACGCAGTATTTT. V gene TRBV7-9 combines with J gene TRBJ2-3; tentatively, D is TRBD1 (6 bases). Trimming took off 1 base at V and 0 bases at J, with 11 bases between the two ends. The germline gives CDR1 SEHNR, CDR2 FQNEAQ (reference sequence). This CDR3 is 16 amino acids long.

The chain is built from TRBV7-7 and TRBJ2-5, with a weak D call TRBD1 (6 bases). Per germline, CDR1 SSHAT and CDR2 FNYEAQ (reference sequence). The CDR3 has 16 residues. The V end lost 3 bases, the J end lost 3 bases, and 17 bases lay between the germline ends. The CDR3 region is CASSFGVGPGEETQYF. The CDR3 DNA is TGTGCCAGCAGCTTTGGAGTTGGGCCAGGGGAAGAGACCCAGTACTTC.

The chain carries TRBV19 and TRBJ2-7; tentatively, D is TRBD1 (7 bases). The CDR3 length is 17 residues. Looked up from germline, CDR1 is LNHDA and CDR2 is SQIVND (reference sequence). The V and J ends lost 2 bases and 2 bases respectively, with 19 bases between them. The CDR3 sequence is CASSILDAGQTPYEQYF. CDR3 DNA: TGTGCCAGTAGTATATTAGACGCGGGACAGACTCCCTACGAGCAGTACTTC.

The chain employs TRBV15 and TRBJ1-3; TRBD1 matches at 10 bases. Trimming removed 0 bases from V and 0 bases from J; junction bases left unmatched: 14. The CDR3 spans 21 residues. From germline, CDR1 is LNHNV and CDR2 YYDKDF (reference sequence). The CDR3: CATSRDPSPGTGAYSGNTIYF. The CDR3, as DNA: TGTGCCACCAGCAGAGACCCTTCCCCCGGGACAGGGGCGTACTCTGGAAACACCATATATTTT.

CDR3 DNA: TGTGCCAGCAGCTTAAGTTGGAACACCGGGGAGCTGTTTTTT. It translates to CASSLSWNTGELFF. This chain connects TRBV7-3 to TRBJ2-2, with D unresolved. The CDR3 spans 14 residues. Deletions cut 1 base from V and 1 base from J, with 4 bases between. The V gene's germline CDR1 is SGHTA and CDR2 FQGTGA. The full variable domain, with the rest looked up from reference TRBV7-3 and TRBJ2-2, is GAGVSQTPSNKVTEKGKYVELRCDPISGHTALYWYRQSLGQGPEFLIYFQGTGAADDSGLPNDRFFAVRPEGSVSTLKIQRTERGDSAVYLCASSLSWNTGELFFGEGSRLTVL.

This sequence joins TRBV11-2 and TRBJ2-7; TRBD1 aligns across 9 bases. V shed 6 bases and J 4 bases; nucleotides not matched to a gene: 10. CDR3 length equals 15 residues. CDR1 and CDR2 (germline): SGHAT, FQNNGV. Here the CDR3 reads CASSPPGQGRYEQYF. The CDR3 DNA sequence: TGTGCCAGCAGTCCTCCGGGACAGGGACGGTACGAGCAGTACTTC.

The V gene is TRBV7-8, the J gene TRBJ2-7, with unresolved D. Germline V gives CDR1 SGHVS, CDR2 FQNEAQ. V lost 1 base to trimming and J lost 7 bases, with 8 bases between them. This CDR3 has 12 amino acids. The CDR3 loop reads CASSLGPREQYF. DNA for the CDR3: TGTGCCAGCAGCTTAGGACCACGGGAGCAGTACTTC.

This clone showed up just once. This rearrangement joins TRBV5-6 to TRBJ2-7; D tentatively fits TRBD1 or TRBD2 (6 bases each). V lost 4 bases, J lost 2 bases, and 13 bases lay in between. Per the germline V gene, CDR1 is SGHDT and CDR2 is YYEEEE. The CDR3 runs 14 residues. The DNA for the CDR3 is TGTGCCAGCAGCCCCGGGGGACACCCCTACGAGCAGTACTTC. As protein: CASSPGGHPYEQYF.

This chain joins TRBV18 and TRBJ2-7; 11 bases match TRBD1. The CDR3 length is 15 residues. CDR1 is KGHSH and CDR2 is LQKENI in the germline V gene. V shed 2 bases, J shed 5 bases, and the junction held 5 bases outside the gene matches. This chain's CDR3 is CASSPGQGAGDEQYF. For the CDR3, the DNA is TGTGCCAGCTCACCAGGACAGGGGGCTGGAGACGAGCAGTACTTC.

The chain is built from TRBV7-3 and TRBJ2-1, with TRBD2 matching over 7 bases. V shed 2 bases and J 5 bases; nucleotides not matched to a gene: 3. CDR1 and CDR2 (germline): SGHTA, FQGTGA. This CDR3 contains 14 residues. CDR3 coding DNA: TGTGCCAGCAGCTTAGTAAGCGGGGACAATGAGCAGTTCTTC. Amino acids: CASSLVSGDNEQFF. Supplemented by reference TRBV7-3 and TRBJ2-1, the full variable domain reads GAGVSQTPSNKVTEKGKYVELRCDPISGHTALYWYRQSLGQGPEFLIYFQGTGAADDSGLPNDRFFAVRPEGSVSTLKIQRTERGDSAVYLCASSLVSGDNEQFFGPGTRLTVL.

V is TRBV18 and J is TRBJ2-7; tentatively, D is TRBD1 (6 bases). Trimming pared 4 bases from V and 5 bases from J, leaving 15 bases between. The CDR3 has 14 residues. The V gene's germline CDR1 is KGHSH and CDR2 LQKENI. The CDR3 sequence is CASSLTQGFDEQYF. The CDR3 DNA follows: TGTGCCAGCTCACTCACACAGGGTTTCGACGAGCAGTACTTC.

The CDR3 DNA sequence: TGCGCCAGCAGCCAAGGAGCGGGGGTCCTCTACAATGAGCAGTTCTTC. Its translation: CASSQGAGVLYNEQFF. The rearrangement uses TRBV4-3 and TRBJ2-1, with 8 bases fitting TRBD2. The CDR3 is 16 amino acids. V lost 1 base to trimming and J lost 3 bases; unmatched junction nucleotides: 5. Germline lookup yields CDR1 LGHNA and CDR2 YSLEER.

V is TRBV28 and J is TRBJ1-4, with TRBD1 matching over 8 bases. V dropped 6 bases and J dropped 5; count of bases not matched to a gene: 11. The CDR3 is made up of 16 amino acids. Germline V gene data show CDR1 as MDHEN and CDR2 as SYDVKM. The CDR3 DNA follows: TGTGCCAGCAGGTTTTATGGACAGGGAGGGAATGAAAAACTGTTTTTT. It specifies CASRFYGQGGNEKLFF. The variable domain in full, with the rest retrieved from reference TRBV28 and TRBJ1-4, is DVKVTQSSRYLVKRTGEKVFLECVQDMDHENMFWYRQDPGLGLRLIYFSYDVKMKEKGDIPEGYSVSREKKERFSLILESASTNQTSMYLCASRFYGQGGNEKLFFGSGTQLSVL.

The chain couples TRBV2 to TRBJ1-5; tentative D call: TRBD1 (5 bases). From germline, CDR1 is SNHLY and CDR2 FYNNEI. Trimming shortened V by 3 bases and J by 6 bases, and 12 bases separated the two germline ends. The CDR3 contains 14 residues. CDR3 sequence: CASSDPREGQPQHF. The CDR3 DNA follows: TGTGCCAGCAGTGACCCCAGGGAAGGTCAGCCCCAGCATTTT.

Only one count was recorded for this clone. The chain employs TRBV27 and TRBJ2-2; a possible D gene is TRBD2 (6 bases). This CDR3 is built from 13 residues. Looked up from germline, CDR1 is MNHEY and CDR2 is SMNVEV (reference sequence). The V gene lost 5 bases and the J gene lost 8 bases, with 12 bases spanning the gap. This chain's CDR3 is CASSPTRSGELFF. The CDR3 DNA follows: TGTGCCAGCAGTCCGACTAGATCTGGGGAGCTGTTTTTT.

The chain joins TRBV4-3 to TRBJ2-7; possible D gene TRBD2, 6 bases. Germline-derived CDR1 and CDR2 are LGHNA and YSLEER. Trimming took off 0 bases at V and 2 bases at J, with 11 bases between the two ends. The CDR3 contains 15 residues. CDR3 DNA sequence: TGCGCCAGCAGCCAAGATGGAGGACTAACCTACGAGCAGTACTTC. Residues: CASSQDGGLTYEQYF.

The chain's CDR3 is CASSAGSSNTEAFF. The CDR3, as DNA: TGTGCCAGCTCAGCAGGGTCTTCGAACACTGAAGCTTTCTTT. The genes are TRBV18 and TRBJ1-1, with D perhaps matching TRBD1 (5 bases). Germline V lookup: CDR1 KGHSH, CDR2 LQKENI. Trimming shortened V by 5 bases and J by 1 base, and 11 bases separated the two germline ends. The CDR3 has 14 amino acids.

This clone was found once. This chain uses TRBV7-6 with TRBJ2-1; D not certain. Germline lookup yields CDR1 SGHVS and CDR2 FNYEAQ. This CDR3 comprises 11 residues. The V end lost 0 bases, the J end lost 8 bases, and 2 bases lay between the germline ends. The DNA for the CDR3 is TGTGCCAGCAGCTTAGCGGATGAGCAGTTCTTC. Residues: CASSLADEQFF.

This chain joins TRBV6-6 and TRBJ1-1; no clear D gene. Per germline, CDR1 MNHNY and CDR2 SVGAGI (reference sequence). The CDR3 is made up of 10 amino acids. V was clipped by 2 bases and J by 9 bases, with 4 bases between them. The CDR3 loop reads CASSYSQAFF. CDR3 nucleotides: TGTGCCAGCAGTTACAGTCAAGCTTTCTTT.

This chain connects TRBV5-1 to TRBJ1-3; unclear D gene. This CDR3 is 14 amino acids long. The germline V gene encodes CDR1 SGHRS and CDR2 YFSETQ. The V end was cut by 0 bases, the J end by 4 bases, with 8 bases between. The CDR3, as DNA: TGCGCCAGCAGCTTGGACCCAAGCGGAAACACCATATATTTT. This encodes CASSLDPSGNTIYF.

The genes are TRBV5-4 and TRBJ2-7; TRBD2 matches at 7 bases. The germline V gene encodes CDR1 SGHNT and CDR2 YYREEE (reference sequence). This CDR3 spans 14 amino acids. V gave up 0 bases and J gave up 3 bases; unmatched junction bases: 3. CDR3 sequence reads: CASSLARESYEQYF. CDR3 coding DNA: TGTGCCAGCAGCTTGGCGCGGGAGAGCTACGAGCAGTACTTC.

The V call is TRBV4-3, the J call TRBJ2-7; D unclear. Trimming removed 0 bases from V and 2 bases from J, with 8 bases in between. This CDR3 has 14 amino acids. Germline assignment: CDR1 LGHNA and CDR2 YSLEER. DNA for the CDR3: TGCGCCAGCAGCCAAGATACACGCCCCTACGAGCAGTACTTC. It translates to CASSQDTRPYEQYF.

This clone was seen once. This sequence joins TRBV4-1 and TRBJ1-2; 7 bases agree with TRBD1. The trim removed 1 base at V and 9 bases at J, leaving 8 bases unmatched. The CDR3 has 14 residues. CDR1 is MGHRA and CDR2 is YSYEKL in the germline V gene. CDR3 loop: CASSQVLPGGSYTF. The CDR3 nucleotides read TGCGCCAGCAGCCAAGTCTTACCAGGGGGAAGCTACACCTTC.

The chain combines TRBV7-3 with TRBJ2-2; D may be TRBD1 (6 bases). Germline CDR1 is SGHTA and CDR2 is FQGTGA. The CDR3 runs 16 residues. Trimming left V 3 bases short and J 6 bases short, with 17 bases between. The CDR3 sequence is CASSFTGQNNAGELFF. CDR3 DNA: TGTGCCAGCAGCTTTACAGGGCAAAATAATGCCGGGGAGCTGTTTTTT.

The chain is built from TRBV2 and TRBJ2-7; D call uncertain. V was cut by 7 bases and J by 2 bases, with 12 bases left in between. This CDR3 is built from 13 residues. In germline, CDR1 is SNHLY, CDR2 FYNNEI. CDR3 bases: TGTGCCAGCAAGTTTTGGTTAACCTACGAGCAGTACTTC. Protein sequence: CASKFWLTYEQYF.